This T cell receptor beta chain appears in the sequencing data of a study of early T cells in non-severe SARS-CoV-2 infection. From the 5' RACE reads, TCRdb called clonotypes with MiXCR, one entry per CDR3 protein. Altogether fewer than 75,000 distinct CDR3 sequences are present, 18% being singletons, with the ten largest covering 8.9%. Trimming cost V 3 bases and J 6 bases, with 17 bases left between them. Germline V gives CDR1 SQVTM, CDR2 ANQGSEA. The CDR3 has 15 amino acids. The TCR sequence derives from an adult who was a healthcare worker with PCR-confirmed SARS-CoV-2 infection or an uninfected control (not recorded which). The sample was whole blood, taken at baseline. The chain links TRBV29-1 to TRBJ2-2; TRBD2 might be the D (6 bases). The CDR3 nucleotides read TGCAGCGTTGAGGGAGGTCAGGTCGGTCCCGGGGAGCTGTTTTTT. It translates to CSVEGGQVGPGELFF.